These 2 T cell receptor beta chains originate from one sample sequenced in a study of blood T cell repertoires in COVID-19. Some clones are missing from TCRdb's copy, which holds only in-frame ones; the method was immunoSEQ multiplex PCR. Of 45,000 to 50,000 clones in the sample, 83% were seen once. Sequencing was performed on peripheral blood. The receptors stem from a man at least 80 years old in a cohort sampled during active COVID-19.

The V gene is TRBV7-9, the J gene TRBJ1-4; 7 nucleotides agree with TRBD1. The CDR3 is 15 amino acids. Germline values: CDR1 SEHNR, CDR2 FQNEAQ (reference sequence). With V trimmed by 1 base and J by 5 bases, 4 bases remained unmatched. The DNA of the CDR3 is TGTGCCAGCAGCTTAGGCCGGGACAGAAATGAAAAACTGTTTTTT. Amino acids: CASSLGRDRNEKLFF.

This clone has only one observation. This chain joins TRBV5-5 and TRBJ1-1, with D hard to call. CDR1 and CDR2 from the germline V gene are SGHKS and YYEKEE (reference sequence). V was clipped by 0 bases and J by 3 bases, with 12 bases between them. This CDR3 region has 15 residues. The CDR3 nucleotides read TGTGCCAGCAGCTTGGGTTCTCGGGTCTACACTGAAGCTTTCTTT. Protein: CASSLGSRVYTEAFF.